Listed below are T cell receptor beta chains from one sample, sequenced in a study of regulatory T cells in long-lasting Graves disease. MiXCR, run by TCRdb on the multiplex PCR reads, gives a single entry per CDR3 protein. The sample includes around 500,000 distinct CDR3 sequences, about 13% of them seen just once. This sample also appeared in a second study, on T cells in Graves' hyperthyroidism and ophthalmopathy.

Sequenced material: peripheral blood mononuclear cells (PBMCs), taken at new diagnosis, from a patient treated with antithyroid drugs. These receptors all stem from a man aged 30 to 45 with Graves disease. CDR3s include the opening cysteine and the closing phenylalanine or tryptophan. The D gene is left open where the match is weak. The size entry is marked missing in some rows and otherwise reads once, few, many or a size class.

CASASPTGAGYTF	TGTGCCAGCGCTTCCCCAACAGGGGCCGGCTACACCTTC	TRBD1	many	TRBV12-3/TRBV12-4	TRBJ1-2
CSARDRTSGRTYEQYF	TGCAGTGCTAGAGATAGGACTAGCGGGCGTACCTACGAGCAGTACTTC	TRBD2	few	TRBV20-1	TRBJ2-7
CASSLRTPSSGNTIYF	TGTGCCAGCAGTTTAAGGACTCCGAGCTCTGGAAACACCATATATTTT	-	few	TRBV6-2/TRBV6-3	TRBJ1-3
CASGRATEYEQYF	TGTGCCAGCGGCCGGGCAACTGAGTACGAGCAGTACTTC	-	many	TRBV18	TRBJ2-7
CARVTGTSGNLDPNEQFF	TGTGCCAGGGTTACCGGGACTAGCGGGAATTTGGATCCCAATGAGCAGTTCTTC	TRBD2	few	TRBV6-1	TRBJ2-1
CASSFGAGGGLVVEQYF	TGTGCCAGCAGCTTCGGGGCCGGGGGGGGACTAGTTGTCGAGCAGTACTTC	TRBD2	many	TRBV5-4	TRBJ2-7
CASRWSGNTIYF	TGTGCCAGCCGCTGGTCTGGAAACACCATATATTTT	-	many	TRBV13	TRBJ1-3
CSVIRLQGNTGELFF	TGCAGCGTTATTCGTCTTCAGGGTAACACCGGGGAGCTGTTTTTT	-	few	TRBV29-1	TRBJ2-2
CASSEGDYSYNEQFF	TGTGCCAGCAGTGAAGGGGACTACTCCTACAATGAGCAGTTCTTC	TRBD2	few	TRBV2	TRBJ2-1
CASSVWLNNEQFF	TGTGCCAGCAGCGTCTGGCTGAACAATGAGCAGTTCTTC	-	many	TRBV9	TRBJ2-1
CSARSPPGETSTEAFF	TGCAGTGCTAGATCACCTCCAGGGGAAACGAGCACTGAAGCTTTCTTT	-	few	TRBV20-1	TRBJ1-1
CATSSMVGNEQFF	TGTGCCACCAGCAGTATGGTTGGTAATGAGCAGTTCTTC	-	many	TRBV15	TRBJ2-1
CASSLRQGAGANVLTF	TGTGCCAGCAGCTTAAGACAGGGGGCTGGGGCCAACGTCCTGACTTTC	TRBD1	-	TRBV7-3	TRBJ2-6
CSASGGRMGYNEQFF	TGCAGTGCTAGCGGCGGGAGAATGGGGTACAATGAGCAGTTCTTC	TRBD2	many	TRBV20-1	TRBJ2-1
CASSPWTGGYEQYF	TGTGCCAGCAGTCCGTGGACAGGGGGGTACGAGCAGTACTTC	TRBD1	many	TRBV27	TRBJ2-7
CASSSTGWQPQHF	TGTGCCAGTAGTTCAACAGGGTGGCAGCCCCAGCATTTT	-	-	TRBV19	TRBJ1-5
CASSLGGLAGGIQYF	TGTGCCAGCAGCTTAGGGGGACTAGCGGGAGGTATTCAGTACTTC	TRBD2	many	TRBV11-2	TRBJ2-4
CATRGSGTNEQFF	TGTGCCACCAGAGGTAGCGGGACAAATGAGCAGTTCTTC	TRBD2	-	TRBV24-1	TRBJ2-1
CATRSSYEQYF	TGTGCCACCCGTAGCTCCTACGAGCAGTACTTC	-	-	TRBV6-1	TRBJ2-7
CASGAHNEQFF	TGTGCCAGCGGGGCCCACAATGAGCAGTTCTTC	-	many	TRBV6-2/TRBV6-3	TRBJ2-1
CASSPEAGRGTF	TGTGCCAGCAGCCCCGAAGCCGGGAGAGGCACCTTC	-	few	TRBV14	TRBJ1-2
CASSIGLAGISYNEQFF	TGTGCCAGTAGTATAGGGCTAGCGGGGATCTCCTACAATGAGCAGTTCTTC	TRBD2	once	TRBV19	TRBJ2-1
CSVVVDTGELFF	TGCAGCGTTGTAGTGGACACCGGGGAGCTGTTTTTT	-	-	TRBV29-1	TRBJ2-2
CASSLRLTGGAGEQYF	TGTGCCAGCAGCTTAAGGCTGACAGGGGGGGCAGGCGAGCAGTACTTC	TRBD1	many	TRBV7-9	TRBJ2-7
CASSAGLAGHNEQFF	TGTGCCAGCAGTGCCGGACTAGCGGGTCACAATGAGCAGTTCTTC	TRBD2	many	TRBV2	TRBJ2-1
CASTSAGMARYEQFF	TGTGCCAGCACCTCAGCGGGAATGGCTAGGTATGAGCAGTTCTTC	TRBD2	many	TRBV6-2/TRBV6-3	TRBJ2-1
CSVGGTLNTGELFF	TGCAGCGTTGGAGGGACCTTAAACACCGGGGAGCTGTTTTTT	-	-	TRBV29-1	TRBJ2-2
CASSLGREAYNEQFF	TGTGCCAGCAGCCTGGGGCGGGAAGCCTACAATGAGCAGTTCTTC	-	many	TRBV7-9	TRBJ2-1
CASSSVTSGTLYEQYF	TGTGCCAGCAGCTCCGTAACTAGCGGGACGCTCTACGAGCAGTACTTC	TRBD2	many	TRBV9	TRBJ2-7
CASSPKVGLAGGNEQFF	TGTGCCAGCAGCCCTAAGGTGGGACTAGCGGGGGGAAATGAGCAGTTCTTC	TRBD2	few	TRBV7-8	TRBJ2-1
CASSWTGGNNEKLFF	TGTGCCAGCAGCTGGACAGGGGGGAATAATGAAAAACTGTTTTTT	TRBD1	-	TRBV7-9	TRBJ1-4
CAWTGAGGFNTGELFF	TGTGCCTGGACGGGGGCGGGAGGGTTCAACACCGGGGAGCTGTTTTTT	TRBD2	-	TRBV30	TRBJ2-2
CATSDPARTAGGGYNEQFF	TGTGCCACCAGTGACCCAGCCAGAACAGCGGGAGGGGGGTACAATGAGCAGTTCTTC	TRBD2	many	TRBV24-1	TRBJ2-1
CAGSTGTGVSGANVLTF	TGTGCCGGTAGTACCGGGACAGGAGTCTCTGGGGCCAACGTCCTGACTTTC	TRBD1	-	TRBV19	TRBJ2-6
CASNQREVNTGELFF	TGCGCCAGCAACCAGCGGGAGGTGAACACCGGGGAGCTGTTTTTT	TRBD2	-	TRBV5-1	TRBJ2-2
CASSYWWGMKTQYF	TGCGCCAGCAGCTATTGGTGGGGGATGAAGACCCAGTACTTC	-	few	TRBV5-1	TRBJ2-5
CASSLEVRGTGEQYF	TGTGCCAGCAGTTTAGAGGTCAGGGGGACGGGCGAGCAGTACTTC	TRBD1	few	TRBV27	TRBJ2-7
CASLAGGDTQYF	TGTGCCAGCCTAGCGGGAGGAGATACGCAGTATTTT	TRBD2	many	TRBV28	TRBJ2-3
CASSFGGGYSNQPQHF	TGTGCCAGCAGCTTCGGTGGGGGCTACAGCAATCAGCCCCAGCATTTT	-	many	TRBV5-6	TRBJ1-5
CASSPDRGQGEAFF	TGTGCCAGCAGTCCCGACAGGGGGCAAGGTGAAGCTTTCTTT	TRBD1	many	TRBV27	TRBJ1-1
CATSRTRDNNEQFF	TGTGCCACCAGCAGAACCCGGGACAACAATGAGCAGTTCTTC	-	many	TRBV15	TRBJ2-1
CASSLEALIYEQYF	TGTGCCAGCAGCTTGGAAGCCCTTATCTACGAGCAGTACTTC	-	few	TRBV5-8	TRBJ2-7
CASTYRRDGGSPQHF	TGTGCCAGTACCTACCGTAGGGACGGCGGCTCGCCCCAGCATTTT	-	many	TRBV19	TRBJ1-5
CASSEMGAREKLFF	TGTGCCAGCAGTGAAATGGGGGCTCGAGAAAAACTGTTTTTT	-	few	TRBV2	TRBJ1-4
CAWGGGADTEAFF	TGTGCCTGGGGCGGGGGGGCAGACACTGAAGCTTTCTTT	-	many	TRBV30	TRBJ1-1
CSADQGVETQYF	TGCAGTGCTGACCAGGGGGTGGAGACCCAGTACTTC	TRBD1	many	TRBV20-1	TRBJ2-5
CASSLWRAPYEQYF	TGTGCCAGCAGTTTATGGCGGGCCCCCTACGAGCAGTACTTC	-	many	TRBV12-3/TRBV12-4	TRBJ2-7
CASSFLAGVSDEQFF	TGTGCCAGCAGTTTTCTCGCGGGAGTTTCTGATGAGCAGTTCTTC	TRBD2	many	TRBV12-3/TRBV12-4	TRBJ2-1
CASSPQGLSYEQYF	TGCGCCAGCAGCCCACAGGGTTTATCCTACGAGCAGTACTTC	-	many	TRBV5-1	TRBJ2-7
CASKSGTGELFF	TGCGCCAGCAAATCGGGGACCGGGGAGCTGTTTTTT	-	few	TRBV5-1	TRBJ2-2
CSARARGGQGSFTQPQHF	TGCAGTGCTAGAGCCCGAGGGGGACAGGGCTCATTCACTCAGCCCCAGCATTTT	TRBD1	-	TRBV20-1	TRBJ1-5
CASSPDGTKQFF	TGCGCCAGCAGCCCCGATGGGACCAAGCAGTTCTTC	-	few	TRBV4-1	TRBJ2-1
CSAKTGTSSNQPQHF	TGCAGTGCAAAGACAGGGACCTCGAGCAATCAGCCCCAGCATTTT	TRBD1	many	TRBV20-1	TRBJ1-5
CAAGTNSGANVLTF	TGTGCCGCCGGGACAAACTCTGGGGCCAACGTCCTGACTTTC	-	few	TRBV28	TRBJ2-6